These T cell receptor beta chains were read from a single sample in a study of blood T cell repertoires in COVID-19. Some clones are missing from TCRdb's copy, which holds only in-frame ones; the method was immunoSEQ multiplex PCR. This sample has about 410,000 clones, with about 88% found just once. The specimen was peripheral blood. Source of these receptors: a woman aged 40 to 49 with COVID-19, enrolled during active disease. The CDR3 runs from the conserved cysteine through the conserved F or W. Fields, in order: CDR3 protein, CDR3 DNA, clone size, D gene, J gene, V gene. D genes are given only for firm matches. The size entry is marked missing in some rows and otherwise reads once, few, many or a size class.

CDR3: CASSLVVGQGAVYGYTF
DNA: TGTGCCAGCAGCTTAGTGGTGGGACAGGGGGCAGTCTATGGCTACACCTTC
size: once
D: TRBD1
J: TRBJ1-2
V: TRBV7-2

CDR3: CASGLLGRGISTEAFF
DNA: TGTGCTAGTGGTTTGCTAGGACGGGGTATTAGCACTGAAGCTTTCTTT
size: -
D: -
J: TRBJ1-1
V: TRBV12-5

CDR3: CASSYSASGNTIYF
DNA: TGTGCCAGCAGTTACTCGGCCTCTGGAAACACCATATATTTT
size: -
D: -
J: TRBJ1-3
V: TRBV6-5

CDR3: CASSREFRGQQPQHF
DNA: TGTGCCAGTAGTCGAGAATTCAGGGGCCAACAGCCCCAGCATTTT
size: -
D: -
J: TRBJ1-5
V: TRBV19

CDR3: CAVTTRSDNSPLHF
DNA: TGTGCCGTGACCACCAGAAGCGATAATTCACCCCTCCACTTT
size: -
D: -
J: TRBJ1-6
V: TRBV6-6

CDR3: CASSLGPMTGGYEQYF
DNA: TGCGCCAGCAGCTTGGGACCTATGACAGGGGGCTACGAGCAGTACTTC
size: -
D: TRBD1
J: TRBJ2-7
V: TRBV5-1

CDR3: CASSLGGVLINSGANVLTF
DNA: TGTGCCAGCAGCTTGGGAGGCGTATTGATCAACTCTGGGGCCAACGTCCTGACTTTC
size: -
D: -
J: TRBJ2-6
V: TRBV5-4

CDR3: CASSWQGALNTEAFF
DNA: TGTGCCAGCTCGTGGCAGGGCGCCTTAAACACTGAAGCTTTCTTT
size: -
D: -
J: TRBJ1-1
V: TRBV6-5

CDR3: CASSVGRERSSYETQYF
DNA: TGTGCCAGCAGCGTAGGGCGGGAGAGGTCTTCTTACGAGACCCAGTACTTC
size: -
D: TRBD2
J: TRBJ2-5
V: TRBV9

CDR3: CASSDWRGLGGNQPQHF
DNA: TGTGCCAGCAGTGACTGGCGGGGACTGGGGGGCAATCAGCCCCAGCATTTT
size: -
D: -
J: TRBJ1-5
V: TRBV6-1

CDR3: CASSLVIQETQYF
DNA: TGTGCCAGCAGCTTAGTTATACAAGAGACCCAGTACTTC
size: -
D: -
J: TRBJ2-5
V: TRBV11-2

CDR3: CASSFQGDRDRDPIEEQYF
DNA: TGTGCCAGCAGCTTTCAAGGGGATCGGGACAGGGACCCTATTGAGGAGCAGTACTTC
size: -
D: -
J: TRBJ2-7
V: TRBV21-1

CDR3: CASSFAASGYAYEQYF
DNA: TGTGCCAGCAGCTTCGCCGCTAGCGGGTACGCCTACGAGCAGTACTTC
size: -
D: TRBD2
J: TRBJ2-7
V: TRBV7-2

CDR3: CASSLWNSGGNYEQYF
DNA: TGTGCCAGCAGTTTATGGAATAGCGGAGGAAATTACGAGCAGTACTTC
size: -
D: -
J: TRBJ2-7
V: TRBV27

CDR3: CASSPRQGNSEKLFF
DNA: TGTGCCAGCAGCCCCCGACAGGGGAATAGTGAAAAACTGTTTTTT
size: -
D: TRBD1
J: TRBJ1-4
V: TRBV9

CDR3: CASSPGPGVNYGYTF
DNA: TGTGCCAGCAGTCCTGGCCCCGGAGTTAACTATGGCTACACCTTC
size: -
D: -
J: TRBJ1-2
V: TRBV27

CDR3: CASSPTRGDVEKLFF
DNA: TGTGCCAGCAGCCCTACCAGGGGCGACGTTGAAAAACTGTTTTTT
size: -
D: -
J: TRBJ1-4
V: TRBV7-6

CDR3: CASSQDLRVMTAFF
DNA: TGTGCCAGCAGCCAAGATCTCAGGGTAATGACAGCTTTCTTT
size: -
D: -
J: TRBJ1-1
V: TRBV3-1/TRBV3-2

CDR3: CASSAAGGPSYNEQFF
DNA: TGTGCCAGCAGTGCCGCGGGAGGGCCGTCCTACAATGAGCAGTTCTTC
size: -
D: TRBD2
J: TRBJ2-1
V: TRBV6-2/TRBV6-3

CDR3: CASSFRDLAGVNEQYF
DNA: TGTGCCAGCAGCTTCCGCGACCTAGCGGGAGTGAACGAGCAGTACTTC
size: -
D: TRBD2
J: TRBJ2-7
V: TRBV11-2

CDR3: CASSPKRGILEKLFF
DNA: TGTGCCAGCAGCCCCAAACGGGGAATTTTGGAAAAACTGTTTTTT
size: once
D: -
J: TRBJ1-4
V: TRBV28

CDR3: CASSPGQAGTDTQYF
DNA: TGTGCCAGCTCACCGGGACAGGCGGGCACAGATACGCAGTATTTT
size: once
D: TRBD1
J: TRBJ2-3
V: TRBV18

CDR3: CASSSTAGGRVNTQYF
DNA: TGTGCCAGCAGTTCTACAGCGGGGGGGAGGGTGAATACGCAGTATTTT
size: -
D: TRBD2
J: TRBJ2-3
V: TRBV28

CDR3: CASYPRGAENTIYF
DNA: TGTGCTAGTTACCCTCGGGGGGCGGAAAACACCATATATTTT
size: -
D: -
J: TRBJ1-3
V: TRBV12-5

CDR3: CASSYRGSYNEQFF
DNA: TGTGCCAGCAGCTACAGGGGCTCCTACAATGAGCAGTTCTTC
size: -
D: TRBD1
J: TRBJ2-1
V: TRBV3-1/TRBV3-2

CDR3: CASSVAWGHEQFF
DNA: TGTGCCAGCAGCGTAGCCTGGGGCCATGAGCAGTTCTTC
size: -
D: -
J: TRBJ2-1
V: TRBV9

CDR3: CASSQGYTEAFF
DNA: TGTGCCAGCTCCCAGGGGTACACTGAAGCTTTCTTT
size: -
D: -
J: TRBJ1-1
V: TRBV2

CDR3: CASRSGTGEAGGQPQHF
DNA: TGTGCCAGCAGATCCGGGACAGGGGAGGCCGGAGGTCAGCCCCAGCATTTT
size: -
D: TRBD1
J: TRBJ1-5
V: TRBV27

CDR3: CAISTTGAYGYTF
DNA: TGTGCCATCAGTACGACAGGGGCCTATGGCTACACCTTC
size: -
D: TRBD1
J: TRBJ1-2
V: TRBV10-3

CDR3: CAWKSRALAKNIQYF
DNA: TGTGCCTGGAAATCCAGGGCGCTAGCCAAAAACATTCAGTACTTC
size: -
D: -
J: TRBJ2-4
V: TRBV30

CDR3: CASGLQRALTDTQYF
DNA: TGTGCTAGTGGTTTGCAGCGGGCGCTCACAGATACGCAGTATTTT
size: -
D: -
J: TRBJ2-3
V: TRBV12-5

CDR3: CSVGQGADTQYF
DNA: TGCAGCGTGGGACAGGGGGCAGATACGCAGTATTTT
size: -
D: TRBD1
J: TRBJ2-3
V: TRBV29-1

CDR3: CASSYSLLAGLDTGELFF
DNA: TGTGCCAGCAGTTACTCGTTACTAGCGGGACTCGATACCGGGGAGCTGTTTTTT
size: -
D: TRBD2
J: TRBJ2-2
V: TRBV6-2/TRBV6-3

CDR3: CASTVGAGTTQYF
DNA: TGTGCCAGTACCGTGGGGGCAGGAACTACCCAGTACTTC
size: -
D: -
J: TRBJ2-5
V: TRBV19

CDR3: CASRPPGRVTEAFF
DNA: TGTGCCAGCAGGCCTCCGGGCAGGGTCACTGAAGCTTTCTTT
size: -
D: -
J: TRBJ1-1
V: TRBV28

CDR3: CASSEGTGGTYGYTF
DNA: TGTGCCAGCAGTGAAGGAACCGGGGGTACCTATGGCTACACCTTC
size: -
D: -
J: TRBJ1-2
V: TRBV6-1

CDR3: CASSGSGGADTQYF
DNA: TGTGCCAGCAGTGGGAGCGGGGGGGCCGATACGCAGTATTTT
size: -
D: TRBD2
J: TRBJ2-3
V: TRBV6-4

CDR3: CATRRTLADTEAFF
DNA: TGTGCCACCCGAAGGACATTAGCTGACACTGAAGCTTTCTTT
size: -
D: -
J: TRBJ1-1
V: TRBV2

CDR3: CASSTTRTGELFF
DNA: TGTGCCAGCAGTACTACTAGGACCGGGGAGCTGTTTTTT
size: -
D: -
J: TRBJ2-2
V: TRBV27

CDR3: CASKGQGANTGELFF
DNA: TGCGCCAGCAAGGGCCAGGGGGCAAACACCGGGGAGCTGTTTTTT
size: -
D: TRBD1
J: TRBJ2-2
V: TRBV5-1

CDR3: CASSSSPGTSGGPFYEQYF
DNA: TGTGCCAGCAGCTCCTCCCCCGGGACTAGCGGGGGACCCTTCTACGAGCAGTACTTC
size: -
D: TRBD2
J: TRBJ2-7
V: TRBV9

CDR3: CASASETGFYGYTF
DNA: TGTGCCAGCGCCTCCGAGACAGGGTTTTATGGCTACACCTTC
size: -
D: TRBD1
J: TRBJ1-2
V: TRBV6-5

CDR3: CASRAYGQGNYGYTF
DNA: TGTGCCAGCAGAGCGTACGGACAGGGCAACTATGGCTACACCTTC
size: -
D: TRBD1
J: TRBJ1-2
V: TRBV2

CDR3: CASSLVRTHGTGELFF
DNA: TGTGCCAGCAGCTTAGTAAGGACACATGGCACCGGGGAGCTGTTTTTT
size: -
D: -
J: TRBJ2-2
V: TRBV11-3

CDR3: CASSPVGGDYGYTF
DNA: TGTGCCAGCAGCCCCGTCGGAGGGGACTATGGCTACACCTTC
size: -
D: -
J: TRBJ1-2
V: TRBV5-6

CDR3: CASSAGTAPGYTF
DNA: TGTGCCAGCAGCGCGGGGACGGCACCTGGCTACACCTTC
size: -
D: -
J: TRBJ1-2
V: TRBV7-9

CDR3: CASIRGPAGTEAFF
DNA: TGTGCCAGCATCAGGGGGCCGGCGGGCACTGAAGCTTTCTTT
size: -
D: TRBD1
J: TRBJ1-1
V: TRBV27

CDR3: CASRSAGGPESPLHF
DNA: TGTGCCAGCAGATCGGCAGGGGGTCCGGAGTCACCCCTCCACTTT
size: -
D: TRBD1
J: TRBJ1-6
V: TRBV13

CDR3: CASSRDRGDEQYF
DNA: TGTGCCAGCAGCCGGGACAGGGGAGACGAGCAGTACTTC
size: -
D: TRBD1
J: TRBJ2-7
V: TRBV12-3/TRBV12-4

CDR3: CASSLYGSGPDYNEQFF
DNA: TGTGCCAGCAGCTTATACGGAAGTGGGCCTGATTACAATGAGCAGTTCTTC
size: few
D: -
J: TRBJ2-1
V: TRBV11-2

CDR3: CASKIGSSGSYEQYF
DNA: TGTGCCAGCAAAATTGGGAGTAGCGGCTCCTACGAGCAGTACTTC
size: -
D: -
J: TRBJ2-7
V: TRBV6-5

CDR3: CAWSRTLPRGNQPQHF
DNA: TGTGCCTGGAGTCGGACTCTTCCGCGTGGCAATCAGCCCCAGCATTTT
size: -
D: -
J: TRBJ1-5
V: TRBV30